This T cell receptor (beta chain) is from a study of blood T cell repertoires in COVID-19. At the level of the study: Both acute and convalescent COVID-19 samples were obtained from the United States, Italy and Spain. Sample material is recorded as cDNA or gDNA derived from T cells, B-cell-depleted T cells, or PBMCs.

A single count supports this clone. Authors' methods: Amplification from reference gene primers served as the basis for estimated nucleated cell counts. Sequencing used immunoSEQ multiplex PCR; TCRdb keeps in-frame clones, though not all of them. V and J calls plus clone size are reproduced from that table; the DNA served to infer D and trimming. The sample holds over 130,000 clones, about nine tenths seen once. This CDR3 is built from 15 residues. The chain couples TRBV12-2 to TRBJ1-5. TRBV12-2 is a known pseudogene. The sequenced sample was peripheral blood. The clonotype comes from a human donor in a cohort sampled during active COVID-19. CDR3 nucleotides: TGTGCAAGTCGCTTGCGAAGTTATAGCAATCAGCCCCAGCATTTT. Translating gives CASRLRSYSNQPQHF.